The 30 T cell receptor beta chains in this list originate from one sample, sequenced in a study of T cells in Graves' hyperthyroidism and ophthalmopathy. The source material, RNA transcripts, was used to amplify TCR beta CDR3 regions. HTBI primers were used for first-round RT-PCR of the TCR CDR3. TCRdb processed the multiplex PCR reads anew with MiXCR; each CDR3 protein has one entry. The sample records over 350,000 distinct CDR3 sequences, around a sixth being singletons. Specimen: blood. The receptors were gathered from a man aged 18 to 29 with Graves' ophthalmopathy.

This clonotype was observed many times. This chain uses TRBV24-1 with TRBJ1-1, with D hard to call. V was clipped by 0 bases and J by 11 bases, with 12 bases between them. Germline V gene data show CDR1 as KGHDR and CDR2 as SFDVKD. CDR3 length: 13 amino acids. The CDR3 loop reads CATSDLQEGRAFF. CDR3 bases: TGTGCCACCAGTGATTTGCAGGAGGGTAGGGCTTTCTTT.

A note on this clonotype: A read error may be the cause here, since a much bigger clone is one base away. The chain is built from TRBV2 and TRBJ2-5, with a weak D call TRBD1 (5 bases). CDR3 size: 14 residues. CDR1 and CDR2 (germline): SNHLY, FYNNEI. In DNA, the CDR3 is TGTGCCAGCAGTGAAATTCCAGGGCAGGAGACCCAGCACTTC. It yields the protein CASSEIPGQETQHF.

This clonotype was detected only a few times. The chain has TRBV5-1 and TRBJ2-7; no clear D gene. The CDR3 is made up of 12 amino acids. Deletions cut 4 bases from V and 3 bases from J, with 8 bases between. Germline CDR1 is SGHRS and CDR2 is YFSETQ. The CDR3 nucleotides read TGCGCCAGCAGCCTAGACAACTACGAGCAGTACTTC. As protein: CASSLDNYEQYF.

This clonotype came up a few times. The V call is TRBV5-1, the J call TRBJ1-3, with TRBD1 matching 7 bases. The ends lost 3 bases at V and 4 bases at J; junction bases unmatched: 4. Germline-derived CDR1 and CDR2 are SGHRS and YFSETQ. This CDR3 spans 14 amino acids. The CDR3 loop reads CASSSGQSGNTIYF. CDR3 nucleotide sequence: TGCGCCAGCAGCTCGGGACAGTCCGGAAACACCATATATTTT.

The chain joins TRBV12-3 or TRBV12-4 to TRBJ1-2; 8 nucleotides align to TRBD1. V shed 5 bases, J shed 8 bases, and the junction held 7 bases outside the gene matches. The CDR3 covers 13 residues. The chain's CDR3 is CASSLSGGRGYTF. The CDR3 DNA reads TGTGCCAGCAGTCTATCAGGGGGCAGAGGCTACACCTTC.

The chain joins TRBV12-3 or TRBV12-4 to TRBJ2-2, with TRBD1 identical over 7 bases. Germline trimming cut 6 bases from V and 3 bases from J; bases unmatched to any gene: 10. The CDR3 length is 16 residues. This chain's CDR3 is CASSTNRGEYTGELFF. For the CDR3, the DNA is TGTGCCAGCAGCACAAACAGGGGAGAGTACACCGGGGAGCTGTTTTTT.

This clonotype was recorded at least ten times. CDR3 residues: CASSLPIGSVGGKGNEQFF. For the CDR3, the DNA is TGTGCCAGCAGTTTACCCATCGGAAGTGTAGGGGGAAAAGGTAATGAGCAGTTCTTC. The chain uses TRBV12-3 or TRBV12-4 and TRBJ2-1; possibly TRBD1 for D (6 bases). With 2 bases removed from V and 7 bases from J, the gap between germline ends came to 27 bases. This CDR3 is built from 19 residues.

This clonotype was seen many times. The genes are TRBV11-2 and TRBJ2-5; the match to TRBD1 covers 7 bases. The CDR3 length is 15 residues. Looked up from germline, CDR1 is SGHAT and CDR2 is FQNNGV. Trimming at V came to 0 bases and at J to 5 bases, leaving 6 bases not matched to a gene. The CDR3 sequence: CASSLEQGYFETQYF. Written as DNA, the CDR3 is TGTGCCAGCAGCTTAGAACAGGGGTATTTCGAGACCCAGTACTTC.

This clonotype came up many times. The chain couples TRBV20-1 to TRBJ2-7; D is possibly TRBD1 or TRBD2 (5 bases each). V was pared by 6 bases and J by 0 bases, with 18 bases between. Germline V CDR1 and CDR2: DFQATT, SNEGSKA (reference sequence). The CDR3 runs to 15 residues. DNA of the CDR3: TGCAGTGCCCTGTCCCCCAGGGAGAGCTCCTACGAGCAGTACTTC. Its translation is CSALSPRESSYEQYF.

This clonotype was seen only a few times. V is TRBV19 and J is TRBJ1-6; TRBD1 matches 9 bases. This CDR3 is 14 amino acids long. J gave up 5 bases and V 6 bases, and 2 bases lay outside the gene matches. Germline assignment: CDR1 LNHDA and CDR2 SQIVND (reference sequence). The CDR3: CASRRTGDNSPLHF. For the CDR3, the DNA is TGTGCCAGTAGGAGGACAGGGGATAATTCACCCCTCCACTTT.

This rearrangement joins TRBV11-2 to TRBJ2-7, with 9 nucleotides matching TRBD1. This CDR3 comprises 16 residues. V dropped 5 bases and J dropped 5; count of bases not matched to a gene: 13. Germline CDR1 reads SGHAT; CDR2 reads FQNNGV. The CDR3 DNA is TGTGCCAGCAGCCCCTTATTAAGGACAGGGGTCCACGAGCAGTACTTC. Translated, it gives CASSPLLRTGVHEQYF. The full variable domain, rest sourced from reference TRBV11-2 and TRBJ2-7, is EAGVAQSPRYKIIEKRQSVAFWCNPISGHATLYWYQQILGQGPKLLIQFQNNGVVDDSQLPKDRFSAERLKGVDSTLKIQPAKLEDSAVYLCASSPLLRTGVHEQYFGPGTRLTVT.

V usage is TRBV2 and J usage is TRBJ1-5, with D uncertain. The CDR3 is 14 residues long. V dropped 6 bases and J dropped 0 bases, with 9 bases sitting between them. Germline lookup yields CDR1 SNHLY and CDR2 FYNNEI. The CDR3 DNA reads TGTGCCAGCAGCGGGCAGACTAGCAATCAGCCCCAGCATTTT. Encoded protein: CASSGQTSNQPQHF.

V usage is TRBV4-1 and J usage is TRBJ2-7, with D possibly being TRBD1 (7 bases). This CDR3 is 18 amino acids long. Per the germline V gene, CDR1 is MGHRA and CDR2 is YSYEKL. With 0 bases removed from V and 3 bases from J, the gap between germline ends came to 21 bases. For the CDR3, the DNA is TGCGCCAGCAGCCAAGAGGGTCCCGGAGGGACAGCCTTCTACGAGCAGTACTTC. It encodes CASSQEGPGGTAFYEQYF.

This chain joins TRBV7-9 and TRBJ2-2, with TRBD2 as a possible D gene (6 bases). The germline V gene has CDR1 SEHNR and CDR2 FQNEAQ (reference sequence). Trimming removed 2 bases at V and 7 bases at J, with 11 bases between. This CDR3 comprises 14 residues. The CDR3 region has the DNA TGTGCCAGCAGCTTAATCGGGGGAATCGGGGAGCTGTTTTTT. Its translation is CASSLIGGIGELFF. Filled out from reference TRBV7-9 and TRBJ2-2, the complete variable domain reads DTGVSQNPRHKITKRGQNVTFRCDPISEHNRLYWYRQTLGQGPEFLTYFQNEAQLEKSRLLSDRFSAERPKGSFSTLEIQRTEQGDSAMYLCASSLIGGIGELFFGEGSRLTVL.

This clonotype was picked up a small number of times. J is TRBJ2-7 and V is TRBV9, with 9 positions matching TRBD1. The length of the CDR3 is 16 residues. Germline CDR1 is SGDLS and CDR2 is YYNGEE. The V gene end was trimmed by 3 bases and the J gene end by 6 bases; junction bases not matched to a gene: 13. The CDR3 protein is CASSARTGTGMSEQYF. CDR3 bases: TGTGCCAGCAGCGCCAGGACCGGGACAGGGATGAGCGAGCAGTACTTC. Filled out from reference TRBV9 and TRBJ2-7, the complete variable domain reads DSGVTQTPKHLITATGQRVTLRCSPRSGDLSVYWYQQSLDQGLQFLIQYYNGEERAKGNILERFSAQQFPDLHSELNLSSLELGDSALYFCASSARTGTGMSEQYFGPGTRLTVT.

This clonotype was recorded many times. This rearrangement joins TRBV7-2 to TRBJ1-4; D is unclear. The CDR3 consists of 14 residues. The ends were cut back, 0 bases at V and 4 bases at J, with 6 bases in the middle. CDR1 SGHTA and CDR2 FQGNSA come from the germline V gene. CDR3 sequence (DNA): TGTGCCAGCAGCTTAGCCGGTTTTAATGAAAAACTGTTTTTT. Encoded protein: CASSLAGFNEKLFF.

This clonotype was seen at least ten times. The V and J genes are TRBV7-2 and TRBJ2-3, with 14 positions matching TRBD2. The CDR3 is 16 amino acids. The trim removed 9 bases at V and 1 base at J, leaving 6 bases unmatched. Per germline, CDR1 SGHTA and CDR2 FQGNSA. DNA of the CDR3: TGTGCCAGTGGGACTAGCGGGGGACGGGGCACAGATACGCAGTATTTT. Residues: CASGTSGGRGTDTQYF.

Many counts were recorded for this clonotype. The J gene is TRBJ2-2, the V gene TRBV3-1; the D gene is possibly TRBD1 (6 bases). The germline gives CDR1 LGHDT, CDR2 YNNKEL (reference sequence). The germline V and J ends were trimmed by 0 bases and 4 bases, with 15 bases remaining between them. The CDR3 length is 17 residues. The CDR3 nucleotides read TGTGCCAGCAGCCAAGAGTTTGCAGGGGTGTCCACCGGGGAGCTGTTTTTT. Protein sequence: CASSQEFAGVSTGELFF.

This clonotype appeared a few times. The J gene is TRBJ2-3, the V gene TRBV7-3; D unresolved. The V gene's germline CDR1 is SGHTA and CDR2 FQGTGA. Between the trimmed V and J ends, which lost 8 bases and 6 bases, there was a span of 15 bases. The CDR3 length is 13 residues. For the CDR3, the DNA is TGTGCCAGCTGTTCTTTTCGTGGTGATACGCAGTATTTT. This translates into CASCSFRGDTQYF. The full variable domain, its missing parts supplied by reference TRBV7-3 and TRBJ2-3, is GAGVSQTPSNKVTEKGKYVELRCDPISGHTALYWYRQSLGQGPEFLIYFQGTGAADDSGLPNDRFFAVRPEGSVSTLKIQRTERGDSAVYLCASCSFRGDTQYFGPGTRLTVL.

This rearrangement joins TRBV9 to TRBJ2-7, with unresolved D. Germline assignment: CDR1 SGDLS and CDR2 YYNGEE. The ends were cut back, 0 bases at V and 3 bases at J, with 10 bases in the middle. CDR3 length: 14 residues. CDR3: CASSVGTVNYEQYF. CDR3 DNA: TGTGCCAGCAGCGTAGGAACAGTCAACTACGAGCAGTACTTC.

The V call is TRBV4-1, the J call TRBJ1-1, with D uncertain. The CDR3 has 13 amino acids. From germline, CDR1 is MGHRA and CDR2 YSYEKL. V lost 1 base and J 1 base, leaving 4 bases between the germline ends. CDR3 residues: CASSQAGNTEAFF. The CDR3 DNA sequence: TGCGCCAGCAGCCAAGCCGGGAACACTGAAGCTTTCTTT.

This clonotype was picked up many times. V is TRBV6-2 or TRBV6-3 and J is TRBJ1-1; D may be TRBD1 (6 bases). V dropped 4 bases and J dropped 1 base, with 13 bases sitting between them. Germline V CDR1 and CDR2: MNHEY, SVGEGT. The CDR3 consists of 15 residues. The CDR3 nucleotides read TGTGCCAGCAGTTGGGGGGCGCGTTCGAACACTGAAGCTTTCTTT. This codes for CASSWGARSNTEAFF.

This clonotype was seen repeatedly, ten times or more. The V call is TRBV7-6, the J call TRBJ1-1, with a weak D call TRBD1 (5 bases). Deletions cut 10 bases from V and 8 bases from J, with 17 bases between. The germline gives CDR1 SGHVS, CDR2 FNYEAQ. CDR3 length equals 12 residues. The CDR3 nucleotides are TGTGCCACCCGAATGGTGGGGCTGGAAGCTTTCTTT. Encoded protein: CATRMVGLEAFF.

This sequence joins TRBV4-2 and TRBJ2-3; tentatively, D is TRBD1 or TRBD2 (6 bases each). This CDR3 contains 15 residues. Looked up from germline, CDR1 is LGHNA and CDR2 is YNFKEQ. Trimming removed 0 bases at V and 12 bases at J, with 19 bases between. The CDR3 is CASSQDWGAPSTQYF. DNA for the CDR3: TGTGCCAGCAGCCAAGATTGGGGGGCCCCCTCTACTCAGTATTTT.

V gene TRBV4-1 combines with J gene TRBJ1-3; a weak D match, TRBD1 (6 bases). This CDR3 region has 15 residues. CDR1 is MGHRA, CDR2 YSYEKL, per germline. V was trimmed by 2 bases and J by 2 bases, leaving 10 bases between them. CDR3 amino acids: CASSQLPGAGNTIYF. The CDR3 nucleotides read TGCGCCAGCAGCCAACTCCCAGGGGCTGGAAACACCATATATTTT.

This clonotype was recorded at least ten times. This chain uses TRBV7-9 with TRBJ1-1; D is undetermined. This CDR3 comprises 13 residues. The V end was cut by 1 base, the J end by 9 bases, with 12 bases between. Looked up from germline, CDR1 is SEHNR and CDR2 is FQNEAQ (reference sequence). CDR3 in amino acids: CASSLEATAQAFF. As DNA, the CDR3 is TGTGCCAGCAGCTTAGAAGCAACAGCGCAAGCTTTCTTT.

This clonotype has just a few counts. V is TRBV28 and J is TRBJ1-2; 11 nucleotides align to TRBD1. V was pared by 5 bases and J by 3 bases, with 8 bases of the junction left unmatched. Germline CDR1 MDHEN, CDR2 SYDVKM. This CDR3 comprises 16 residues. The CDR3 DNA reads TGTGCCAGCAGTACCCCGGACAGGGGGCCCCACTATGGCTACACCTTC. Translating it yields CASSTPDRGPHYGYTF.

This clonotype showed up just a few times. The rearrangement links TRBV3-1 to TRBJ1-1; no firm D call. The CDR3 has 17 amino acids. V was shortened by 0 bases and J by 11 bases, with 25 bases between the two germline ends. CDR1 and CDR2 (germline): LGHDT, YNNKEL (reference sequence). In DNA, the CDR3 is TGTGCCAGCAGCCAAGATCCCCAGGAAATATATTCTGGTCGGGCTTTCTTT. Its protein product is CASSQDPQEIYSGRAFF. The whole variable domain, remainder taken from reference TRBV3-1 and TRBJ1-1, is DTAVSQTPKYLVTQMGNDKSIKCEQNLGHDTMYWYKQDSKKFLKIMFSYNNKELIINETVPNRFSPKSPDKAHLNLHINSLELGDSAVYFCASSQDPQEIYSGRAFFGQGTRLTVV.

The sample holds many counts of this clonotype. J is TRBJ2-5 and V is TRBV12-3 or TRBV12-4; D gene ambiguous. Between the trimmed V and J ends, which lost 6 bases and 6 bases, there was a span of 8 bases. The CDR3 contains 11 residues. The CDR3 nucleotides read TGTGCCAGCAGCCTGGCCCAGACCCAGTACTTC. Encoded protein: CASSLAQTQYF.

Concerning this clonotype itself: Germline and junction disagree at one end, which may indicate a read error. This rearrangement joins TRBV7-7 to TRBJ2-1; tentative D call: TRBD2 (5 bases). This CDR3 spans 14 amino acids. Germline V gene data show CDR1 as SSHAT and CDR2 as FNYEAQ (reference sequence). The DNA of the CDR3 is TGTGCTAGCAGCTCCTCGGCGGGCGACAATGAGCAGTTCTTC. Amino acid sequence: CASSSSAGDNEQFF.